This entry lists 32 T cell receptor beta chains sequenced from one sample in a study of CXCR3-negative and CXCR3-positive naive CD8 T cells (dated by TCRdb to between 2018 and 2021). Study-wide findings and limitations: Compared with CXCR3-negative naive cells, CXCR3-positive naive cells had TRB CDR3s with higher hydrophobicity (lower Kidera factor 4), lower energy, and higher strength and volume indices.

Sequencing relied on a NextSeq 550. The Human TCR Profiling Kit (MiLaboratory) was used to make UMI-labeled 5' RACE TRB cDNA libraries. Reprocessed by TCRdb, the reads give a single entry per CDR3 protein sequence, without DNA. The table for this sample shows under 90,000 distinct CDR3 sequences. The ten top clones hold roughly 0.62% of the sample. The antigens of these receptors remain unknown. The sequencing input was naive CXCR3+ CD8+ T cells from blood. This specimen's cell subset or site label, interpreted: CD45RO-CCR7+CD27+CD95- naive CD8+ T cells expressing CXCR3 (TNR3+). These receptors all stem from a human donor in good health. Some clones in this sample may be carry-over from other donors' samples.

The chain carries TRBV29-1 and TRBJ1-2. Germline CDR1 SQVTM, CDR2 ANQGSEA. The CDR3 runs to 11 residues. This CDR3 is CSVVWEDGYTF.

The chain combines TRBV6-6 with TRBJ1-1; with no DNA, the TCRdb D assignment of TRBD1 cannot be verified. The CDR3 runs to 14 residues. Germline CDR1 reads MNHNY; CDR2 reads SVGAGI (reference sequence). CDR3 sequence: CASSYGTEYTEAFF.

The chain is built from TRBV23-1 and TRBJ2-7; the D call from TCRdb, TRBD1, cannot be confirmed without DNA. TRBV23-1 is an ORF, with its function uncertain. The CDR3 totals 15 residues. The CDR3: CASSQSRGHGYEQYF.

The CDR3 loop reads CAWSLGRGTEAFF. V and J are TRBV30 and TRBJ1-1. The CDR3 totals 13 residues. Germline assignment: CDR1 GTSNPN and CDR2 SVGIG (reference sequence).

The genes are TRBV10-3 and TRBJ2-1; the TRBD1 assignment by TCRdb is unverifiable without DNA. Germline CDR1 and CDR2: ENHRY and SYGVKD. This CDR3 has 15 amino acids. CDR3 protein: CAISEPKGRHNEQFF.

V and J are TRBV29-1 and TRBJ2-1; no DNA is available, so the TRBD2 call from TCRdb remains unchecked. Germline-derived CDR1 and CDR2 are SQVTM and ANQGSEA. This CDR3 contains 11 residues. The CDR3 sequence is CSVWEGSEQFF.

This chain uses TRBV6-5 with TRBJ1-4. The CDR3 loop spans 15 amino acids. Germline-derived CDR1 and CDR2 are MNHEY and SVGAGI. CDR3 sequence reads: CASSPNRGGGEKLFF.

The chain has TRBV24-1 and TRBJ2-2. The germline V gene encodes CDR1 KGHDR and CDR2 SFDVKD. The CDR3 extends over 12 amino acids. This CDR3 is CATSDFNGELFF.

This chain links TRBV5-1 with TRBJ2-2; as DNA is missing, the TRBD2 call by TCRdb cannot be tested. The CDR3 runs 17 residues. Looked up from germline, CDR1 is SGHRS and CDR2 is YFSETQ. The CDR3 spells CASSLAEGLINTGELFF. Variable domain in full (rest from reference TRBV5-1 and TRBJ2-2): KAGVTQTPRYLIKTRGQQVTLSCSPISGHRSVSWYQQTPGQGLQFLFEYFSETQRNKGNFPGRFSGRQFSNSRSEMNVSTLELGDSALYLCASSLAEGLINTGELFFGEGSRLTVL.

The rearrangement links TRBV24-1 to TRBJ2-7. The germline V gene has CDR1 KGHDR and CDR2 SFDVKD. This CDR3 region has 14 residues. CDR3 in amino acids: CATSGSTAPDEQYF.

The V gene is TRBV28, the J gene TRBJ2-7; the TCRdb D gene call, TRBD2, has no DNA to confirm it. CDR1 is MDHEN and CDR2 is SYDVKM in the germline V gene. This CDR3 is 15 amino acids long. The CDR3: CASSFPAGGTYEQYF.

This rearrangement joins TRBV7-8 to TRBJ2-5. The germline V gene encodes CDR1 SGHVS and CDR2 FQNEAQ. The CDR3 extends over 15 amino acids. The chain's CDR3 is CASSYGRRPQETQYF.

The chain is built from TRBV7-8 and TRBJ2-2; TCRdb picks TRBD1, but there is no DNA to check that call. CDR1 and CDR2 (germline): SGHVS, FQNEAQ. The CDR3 contains 13 residues. This CDR3 is CASSAGSPGELFF.

The chain links TRBV15 to TRBJ1-2. This CDR3 has 16 residues. Per the germline V gene, CDR1 is LNHNV and CDR2 is YYDKDF (reference sequence). CDR3 residues: CATSSDGKAPFGGYTF.

The chain uses TRBV29-1 and TRBJ1-5; checking the TCRdb D call of TRBD1 is not possible without DNA. Germline V CDR1 and CDR2: SQVTM, ANQGSEA. The CDR3 is 14 residues long. This CDR3 is CSVGAQGGGQPQHF.

The chain couples TRBV19 to TRBJ1-1. CDR1 LNHDA and CDR2 SQIVND come from the germline V gene (reference sequence). The CDR3 sequence is 14 residues long. CDR3 sequence reads: CAVSRSEGNTEAFF.

This chain connects TRBV12-3 or TRBV12-4 to TRBJ2-2. The CDR3 is 12 amino acids. This CDR3 is CASSFSGGELFF.

CDR3 amino acids: CASSYVGREENTEAFF. J is TRBJ1-1 and V is TRBV5-1; TCRdb lists TRBD1, though no DNA is available to test this call. CDR3 length: 16 amino acids. Germline V gene sequence: CDR1 SGHRS, CDR2 YFSETQ. Combining the CDR3 with reference TRBV5-1 and TRBJ1-1 gives the whole variable domain KAGVTQTPRYLIKTRGQQVTLSCSPISGHRSVSWYQQTPGQGLQFLFEYFSETQRNKGNFPGRFSGRQFSNSRSEMNVSTLELGDSALYLCASSYVGREENTEAFFGQGTRLTVV.

The V call is TRBV10-3, the J call TRBJ2-3; no DNA is available, so the TRBD2 call from TCRdb remains unchecked. The CDR3 has 15 residues. Germline V lookup: CDR1 ENHRY, CDR2 SYGVKD. The chain's CDR3 is CAIKALADNTDTQYF.

This sequence joins TRBV6-5 and TRBJ2-3; the D call of TRBD1 rests on TCRdb alone, since no DNA is present to check it. The germline gives CDR1 MNHEY, CDR2 SVGAGI. There are 16 residues in the CDR3. The CDR3 sequence: CASSYSARGGTDTQYF.

This sequence joins TRBV28 and TRBJ1-2. CDR3 size: 14 residues. Germline V gene data show CDR1 as MDHEN and CDR2 as SYDVKM. CDR3: CASSSHTFGYGYTF.

The chain is built from TRBV7-9 and TRBJ1-4; TCRdb's assignment of TRBD1 cannot be checked, as there is no DNA. Per germline, CDR1 SEHNR and CDR2 FQNEAQ (reference sequence). The CDR3 totals 15 residues. CDR3 sequence: CASSHEGTSSEKLFF.

V gene TRBV4-3 combines with J gene TRBJ2-3. The CDR3 runs to 16 residues. Germline CDR1 reads LGHNA; CDR2 reads YSLEER. The CDR3 loop is CASSQDWQLLGDTQYF.

The rearrangement uses TRBV5-1 and TRBJ2-3; without DNA, the TCRdb call of TRBD2 cannot be checked. The CDR3 is made up of 12 amino acids. In germline, CDR1 is SGHRS, CDR2 YFSETQ. The CDR3 loop is CASSLGANTQYF.

This rearrangement joins TRBV3-1 to TRBJ2-2; TCRdb indicates TRBD2, and absent DNA this call remains unverified. Germline CDR1 is LGHDT and CDR2 is YNNKEL (reference sequence). CDR3 length: 18 amino acids. CDR3: CASSHDLAGGPESGELFF.

The gene calls are TRBV29-1 and TRBJ2-7. Germline CDR1 reads SQVTM; CDR2 reads ANQGSEA. CDR3 length: 13 amino acids. CDR3 sequence: CSVEEKDGYEQYF.

V usage is TRBV25-1 and J usage is TRBJ2-1; lacking DNA, the TRBD2 call made by TCRdb goes unchecked. This CDR3 has 17 amino acids. Germline V gives CDR1 MGHDK, CDR2 SYGVNS. The CDR3 is CASSRGGGSLSYNEQFF.

The V gene is TRBV4-3, the J gene TRBJ2-1. Germline CDR1 reads LGHNA; CDR2 reads YSLEER. CDR3 length: 17 residues. CDR3 sequence: CASSQDGVDGSYNEQFF.

The V call is TRBV9, the J call TRBJ2-3; TCRdb's D gene call, TRBD2, goes unchecked for lack of DNA. Per germline, CDR1 SGDLS and CDR2 YYNGEE. This CDR3 has 19 amino acids. The chain's CDR3 is CASSVPVDSSGPLADTQYF. The variable domain in full, completed from reference TRBV9 and TRBJ2-3, reads DSGVTQTPKHLITATGQRVTLRCSPRSGDLSVYWYQQSLDQGLQFLIQYYNGEERAKGNILERFSAQQFPDLHSELNLSSLELGDSALYFCASSVPVDSSGPLADTQYFGPGTRLTVL.

The chain recombines TRBV5-1 with TRBJ1-2. Germline values: CDR1 SGHRS, CDR2 YFSETQ. There are 13 residues in the CDR3. The CDR3 loop reads CASSKDGLDGYTF.

This sequence joins TRBV6-5 and TRBJ2-1; TCRdb returns TRBD1, unconfirmable since there is no DNA. There are 15 residues in the CDR3. The germline gives CDR1 MNHEY, CDR2 SVGAGI. CDR3 residues: CASSYLGQAYNEQFF.

The CDR3 protein is CASSDGTRETQYF. The V gene is TRBV7-9, the J gene TRBJ2-5; no DNA is available, so the TRBD2 call from TCRdb remains unchecked. The CDR3 runs 13 residues. Germline V gene sequence: CDR1 SEHNR, CDR2 FQNEAQ (reference sequence). The variable domain in full, completed from reference TRBV7-9 and TRBJ2-5, reads DTGVSQNPRHKITKRGQNVTFRCDPISEHNRLYWYRQTLGQGPEFLTYFQNEAQLEKSRLLSDRFSAERPKGSFSTLEIQRTEQGDSAMYLCASSDGTRETQYFGPGTRLLVL.